Following are 20 T cell receptor beta chains from one sample sequenced in a study of memory CD4+ T cells and cytomegalovirus serostatus. Single viable CD3+CD4+CD8-CD45RO+ cells were sorted as the memory CD4+ T cells. Assay: immunoSEQ multiplex PCR; the TCRdb copy retains only in-frame clones and omits some. The sample shows some 52,000 clones, around 82% of them seen only once. Sequenced material: memory CD4+ T cells from blood. These receptors were obtained from an adult in good health and CMV-seropositive.

V and J are TRBV6-6 and TRBJ2-3; 11 bases are shared with TRBD2. The V and J ends lost 4 bases and 4 bases, in that order; junction bases with no gene match: 7. This CDR3 is 16 amino acids long. Germline loops: CDR1 MNHNY, CDR2 SVGAGI (reference sequence). CDR3 in DNA: TGTGCCAGCAGTTCCGCACTAGCGGGGGAGGCAGATACGCAGTATTTT. It is translated as CASSSALAGEADTQYF.

This clone has a handful of counts. The V call is TRBV19, the J call TRBJ2-1, with D possibly matching TRBD2 (5 bases). CDR1 and CDR2 (germline): LNHDA, SQIVND (reference sequence). V shed 5 bases and J shed 13 bases, with 18 bases lying between them. This CDR3 spans 13 amino acids. CDR3 coding DNA: TGTGCCAGTAGTCAGTCTACCCGACTACCCCAGTTCTTC. Its translation is CASSQSTRLPQFF.

This chain uses TRBV5-6 with TRBJ1-1; D remains unclear. CDR1 and CDR2 (germline): SGHDT, YYEEEE. Trimming removed 1 base from V and 0 bases from J, with 4 bases in between. The CDR3 has 13 amino acids. The CDR3 nucleotides read TGTGCCAGCAGCTTGAACATGAACACTGAAGCTTTCTTT. Translating gives CASSLNMNTEAFF.

The chain uses TRBV19 and TRBJ2-2; 11 bases fit TRBD1. Germline V gene sequence: CDR1 LNHDA, CDR2 SQIVND (reference sequence). V lost 8 bases, J lost 4 bases, and 15 bases stayed unmatched. This CDR3 contains 18 residues. CDR3 region: CASQPGQGVALITGELFF. The CDR3 bases are TGTGCCAGTCAACCGGGACAGGGGGTAGCCTTAATCACCGGGGAGCTGTTTTTT. Full variable domain (remainder filled in from reference TRBV19 and TRBJ2-2): DGGITQSPKYLFRKEGQNVTLSCEQNLNHDAMYWYRQDPGQGLRLIYYSQIVNDFQKGDIAEGYSVSREKKESFPLTVTSAQKNPTAFYLCASQPGQGVALITGELFFGEGSRLTVL.

The chain has TRBV4-1 and TRBJ2-1; no firm D call. This CDR3 has 14 amino acids. Germline CDR1 is MGHRA and CDR2 is YSYEKL. Trimming cost V 1 base and J 7 bases, with 11 bases left between them. This CDR3 reads CASSQGGLRNEQFF. The CDR3 region has the DNA TGCGCCAGCAGCCAAGGCGGTTTGAGAAATGAGCAGTTCTTC.

The chain employs TRBV30 and TRBJ1-6, with a weak D call TRBD1 (5 bases). The V and J ends lost 6 bases and 7 bases respectively, with 13 bases between them. The CDR3 covers 13 residues. CDR1 GTSNPN and CDR2 SVGIG come from the germline V gene (reference sequence). In nucleotides, the CDR3 is TGTGCCTGTCGGGGCCAGTTCAATTCACCCCTCCACTTT. This translates into CACRGQFNSPLHF.

The V and J genes are TRBV19 and TRBJ1-1; 7 bases match TRBD1. The junction had 9 bases not matched to a gene; V was cut back by 3 bases and J by 11 bases. The CDR3 consists of 13 residues. Germline V gives CDR1 LNHDA, CDR2 SQIVND (reference sequence). This CDR3 reads CASSIGNRDSAFF. CDR3 nucleotide sequence: TGTGCCAGTAGTATCGGCAACCGGGACAGTGCTTTCTTT.

The rearrangement joins TRBV5-1 to TRBJ2-5; D is unclear. CDR1 SGHRS and CDR2 YFSETQ come from the germline V gene. The CDR3 contains 13 residues. Trimming cost V 2 bases and J 0 bases, with 5 bases left between them. CDR3 sequence reads: CASSFTNQETQYF. The CDR3 DNA is TGCGCCAGCAGCTTTACCAACCAAGAGACCCAGTACTTC.

The chain is built from TRBV6-1 and TRBJ1-4; TRBD1 matches 8 bases. Per the germline V gene, CDR1 is MNHNS and CDR2 is SASEGT. CDR3 size: 14 residues. Losses at the gene ends were 4 bases for V and 7 bases for J; bases not matched to a gene: 5. The CDR3 bases are TGTGCCAGCAGTGGGACAGGGCTTAGTGAAAAACTGTTTTTT. It encodes CASSGTGLSEKLFF.

This chain joins TRBV5-1 and TRBJ2-5; D gene unclear. Germline V gene data show CDR1 as SGHRS and CDR2 as YFSETQ. Trimming removed 3 bases at V and 1 base at J, with 10 bases between. This CDR3 region has 14 residues. In nucleotides, the CDR3 is TGCGCCAGCAGCTCCGGTGATTCCCAAGAGACCCAGTACTTC. This gives the protein CASSSGDSQETQYF.

Only one count was recorded for this clone. V gene TRBV9 combines with J gene TRBJ2-1; no firm D call. Trimming took 2 bases from V and 7 from J, leaving 10 bases between them. This CDR3 comprises 13 residues. The germline CDR1 and CDR2 sequences are SGDLS and YYNGEE. CDR3 sequence (DNA): TGTGCCAGCAGCGTCCCCCCCGTTAATGAGCAGTTCTTC. The encoded protein is CASSVPPVNEQFF.

J is TRBJ2-5 and V is TRBV19, with 8 bases aligning to TRBD1. The CDR3 extends over 14 amino acids. The junction had 8 bases not matched to a gene; V was cut back by 6 bases and J by 5 bases. CDR1 LNHDA and CDR2 SQIVND come from the germline V gene (reference sequence). CDR3 loop: CASRDGGQVETQYF. For the CDR3, the DNA is TGTGCCAGTAGAGATGGGGGACAGGTCGAGACCCAGTACTTC.

CDR3 sequence (DNA): TGTGCCAGCAGTTATGGGGGTCGAAACACTGAAGCTTTCTTT. As protein: CASSYGGRNTEAFF. This chain uses TRBV28 with TRBJ1-1, with D possibly being TRBD1 (5 bases). CDR3 length: 14 amino acids. The V end lost 4 bases, the J end lost 2 bases, and 11 bases lay between the germline ends. Germline CDR1 and CDR2: MDHEN and SYDVKM.

The chain carries TRBV5-1 and TRBJ2-7; 10 nucleotides align to TRBD2. Germline CDR1 reads SGHRS; CDR2 reads YFSETQ. Trimming cost V 0 bases and J 1 base; bases outside gene matches: 7. The CDR3 is 17 residues long. The CDR3: CASSLDPSGRNSYEQYF. CDR3 nucleotide sequence: TGCGCCAGCAGCTTGGATCCTAGCGGGAGAAATTCCTACGAGCAGTACTTC.

V is TRBV18 and J is TRBJ1-1; D unclear. Trimming cost V 3 bases and J 5 bases, with 7 bases left between them. CDR3 size: 12 residues. Germline CDR1 and CDR2: KGHSH and LQKENI. CDR3: CASSPSETEAFF. CDR3 coding DNA: TGTGCCAGCTCACCCTCGGAAACTGAAGCTTTCTTT.

This chain uses TRBV7-2 with TRBJ1-3; TRBD1 matches at 9 bases. The CDR3 contains 18 residues. Trimming removed 1 base from V and 3 bases from J; junction bases left unmatched: 10. Germline loops: CDR1 SGHTA, CDR2 FQGNSA. The CDR3, as DNA: TGTGCCAGCAGCTTAGTTGGGACAGGGCGGGGAGGTGGAAACACCATATATTTT. Residues: CASSLVGTGRGGGNTIYF. The full variable domain, rest sourced from reference TRBV7-2 and TRBJ1-3, is GAGVSQSPSNKVTEKGKDVELRCDPISGHTALYWYRQSLGQGLEFLIYFQGNSAPDKSGLPSDRFSAERTGGSVSTLTIQRTQQEDSAVYLCASSLVGTGRGGGNTIYFGEGSWLTVV.

This clone was observed a few times. The chain couples TRBV5-1 to TRBJ1-5, with no clear D. CDR3 length: 13 amino acids. Germline-derived CDR1 and CDR2 are SGHRS and YFSETQ. The V gene lost 4 bases and the J gene lost 1 base, with 6 bases spanning the gap. CDR3 DNA sequence: TGCGCCAGCAGCGCCGACAGCAATCAGCCCCAGCATTTT. Amino acid sequence: CASSADSNQPQHF.

This chain links TRBV7-9 with TRBJ2-5; D is uncertain. Trimming pared 5 bases from V and 4 bases from J, leaving 20 bases between. CDR1 SEHNR and CDR2 FQNEAQ come from the germline V gene (reference sequence). This CDR3 is 16 amino acids long. The DNA for the CDR3 is TGTGCCAGCAGCCCCCCCCGCTCCCTCCCCCCAGAGACCCAGTACTTC. It specifies CASSPPRSLPPETQYF.

J is TRBJ2-7 and V is TRBV6-5; weak D call: TRBD2 (5 bases). Germline V CDR1 and CDR2: MNHEY, SVGAGI. The CDR3 has 12 amino acids. V lost 4 bases, J lost 3 bases, and 7 bases lay in between. CDR3 DNA sequence: TGTGCCAGCAGTTCGGGAATCTACGAGCAGTACTTC. This encodes CASSSGIYEQYF.

This clone was observed a single time. The chain carries TRBV30 and TRBJ1-5, with D perhaps matching TRBD1 (6 bases). The V end lost 0 bases, the J end lost 7 bases, and 10 bases lay between the germline ends. Germline CDR1 is GTSNPN and CDR2 is SVGIG (reference sequence). The CDR3 spans 13 residues. The CDR3 reads CAWSVGGRQPQHF. The DNA of the CDR3 is TGTGCCTGGAGTGTAGGGGGAAGGCAGCCCCAGCATTTT.